This T cell receptor beta chain was identified during a study of cytomegalovirus exposure and HLA in healthy donors. Donors were nominally healthy when sampled, though unrecorded immune exposures were likely. Primers: 60 Vbeta forward and 13 Jbeta reverse. The repertoire was sequenced with immunoSEQ multiplex PCR; TCRdb's copy has only in-frame clones and lacks some. This sample carries about 60,000 clones, around four fifths of them seen once, and the ten largest clones take 1.6%. Overall study findings and caveats: The number of N-insertions in an Asian-associated ancestry cluster was reportedly below the 666-donor mean in a later analysis.

The J segment lost 0 bases and the V segment lost 0 bases, leaving 2 bases of the junction unmatched. Germline V gene sequence: CDR1 SQVTM, CDR2 ANQGSEA. The CDR3 has 15 residues. In regard to this clone: As yet, its antigen is unknown.

The V gene is TRBV29-1, the J gene TRBJ2-3; 8 nucleotides align to TRBD2. The clonotype was recovered from a man aged 25 to 40 in good health and CMV-seronegative. The material sequenced was PBMCs. CDR3 protein: CSVEESGSSTDTQYF. The CDR3 DNA is TGCAGCGTTGAAGAGAGCGGGAGTAGCACAGATACGCAGTATTTT.